The 22 T cell receptor beta chains below come from one sample, sequenced in a study of blood T cells in healthy people across ages. For the second PCR, which ran for roughly 7 to 11 cycles, a sample-barcoded 5' primer and a J-beta primer mix were used. TCRdb itself ran the 5' RACE reads through MiXCR, one entry per CDR3 protein. Of about a million distinct CDR3 sequences in the sample, 45% to 60% were seen once. The material sequenced was blood. Receptors originate from a woman aged 55-70 years in good health.

This clonotype came up a few times. The rearrangement joins TRBV12-3 or TRBV12-4 to TRBJ2-7; 9 nucleotides line up with TRBD1. The CDR3 runs 15 residues. J was trimmed by 5 bases and V by 6 bases; bases with no gene match: 11. CDR3: CASRRSGTGNNEQYF. CDR3 nucleotides: TGTGCCAGCAGGCGATCCGGGACAGGGAACAACGAGCAGTACTTC.

This clonotype came up a few times. The chain links TRBV4-2 to TRBJ1-1; D call uncertain. Germline CDR1 is LGHNA and CDR2 is YNFKEQ. This CDR3 is 12 amino acids long. The germline V and J ends were trimmed by 3 bases and 5 bases, with 7 bases remaining between them. CDR3 nucleotides: TGTGCCAGCAGCCATCGGGGAACTGAAGCTTTCTTT. Its translation is CASSHRGTEAFF.

CDR3 DNA: TGTGCCAGCAGTGAAGTTCTGGGACTAGCGAGCACCGTTGGGCAGTTCTTC. As protein: CASSEVLGLASTVGQFF. The chain recombines TRBV2 with TRBJ2-1, with TRBD2 matching 10 bases. With V trimmed by 1 base and J by 12 bases, 15 bases remained unmatched. This CDR3 has 17 amino acids. Germline V gene data show CDR1 as SNHLY and CDR2 as FYNNEI.

This clonotype has a handful of counts. The genes are TRBV12-3 or TRBV12-4 and TRBJ2-2, with D unclear. The CDR3 totals 12 residues. The V and J ends lost 3 bases and 3 bases respectively, with 2 bases between them. CDR3 in amino acids: CASSFDTGELFF. CDR3 coding DNA: TGTGCCAGCAGTTTCGACACCGGGGAGCTGTTTTTT.

The table lists this clonotype with a few counts. The rearrangement links TRBV5-1 to TRBJ2-1, with 7 bases identical to TRBD2. The germline gives CDR1 SGHRS, CDR2 YFSETQ. This CDR3 contains 13 residues. The V gene end was trimmed by 3 bases and the J gene end by 7 bases; junction bases not matched to a gene: 4. CDR3 in amino acids: CASSWAGENEQFF. In DNA form, the CDR3 reads TGCGCCAGCAGCTGGGCGGGGGAGAATGAGCAGTTCTTC.

The chain recombines TRBV7-2 with TRBJ1-1; D might be TRBD1 (6 bases). The germline gives CDR1 SGHTA, CDR2 FQGNSA. The CDR3 has 14 residues. The ends were cut back, 1 base at V and 11 bases at J, with 17 bases in the middle. CDR3 sequence (DNA): TGTGCCAGCAGCTTAGATTGGGGGGCGCTTGACGCTTTCTTT. This sequence encodes CASSLDWGALDAFF.

The chain links TRBV29-1 to TRBJ1-2, with D tentatively TRBD1 (5 bases). There are 13 residues in the CDR3. Trimming took off 0 bases at V and 10 bases at J, with 15 bases between the two ends. In germline, CDR1 is SQVTM, CDR2 ANQGSEA. The CDR3 protein is CSVEEAGFPYYTF. The DNA for the CDR3 is TGCAGCGTTGAAGAGGCAGGGTTCCCGTACTACACCTTC.

The chain couples TRBV4-1 to TRBJ2-2; 12 nucleotides align to TRBD2. Unmatched junction bases numbered 3, after V lost 3 bases and J lost 4 bases. Germline lookup yields CDR1 MGHRA and CDR2 YSYEKL. CDR3 length: 16 amino acids. CDR3 loop: CASSQTSGSITGELFF. CDR3 coding DNA: TGCGCCAGCAGCCAGACTAGCGGGAGTATCACCGGGGAGCTGTTTTTT.

This clonotype has a handful of counts. The chain links TRBV3-1 to TRBJ2-1; no clear D gene. Germline-derived CDR1 and CDR2 are LGHDT and YNNKEL (reference sequence). The CDR3 is made up of 13 amino acids. With 5 bases removed from V and 6 bases from J, the gap between germline ends came to 11 bases. In DNA form, the CDR3 reads TGTGCCAGCAGCTATCATTTTAGCAATGAGCAGTTCTTC. Residues: CASSYHFSNEQFF.

This clonotype was recorded a few times. The gene calls are TRBV4-1 and TRBJ2-7; TRBD1 or TRBD2 may be the D gene (5 bases each). The length of the CDR3 is 15 residues. With 4 bases removed from V and 5 bases from J, the gap between germline ends came to 18 bases. Germline loops: CDR1 MGHRA, CDR2 YSYEKL. CDR3: CASSLPGGRDHEQYF. The CDR3 region has the DNA TGCGCCAGCAGCCTCCCCGGAGGCAGGGACCACGAGCAGTACTTC.

The CDR3 region has the DNA TGTGCCAGCAGACATACTAGCGGGAGGATTCACGAGCAGTACTTC. This encodes CASRHTSGRIHEQYF. The chain recombines TRBV12-3 or TRBV12-4 with TRBJ2-7; 12 nucleotides align to TRBD2. The V gene end was trimmed by 6 bases and the J gene end by 5 bases; junction bases not matched to a gene: 8. The CDR3 is 15 amino acids.

Ten or more counts support this clonotype. The rearrangement joins TRBV29-1 to TRBJ2-6; TRBD2 is a possible D gene (6 bases). The V end was cut by 2 bases, the J end by 0 bases, with 20 bases between. Germline V gives CDR1 SQVTM, CDR2 ANQGSEA. The CDR3 totals 19 residues. CDR3 in amino acids: CSVETTTGTSGSGANVLTF. The CDR3 DNA follows: TGCAGCGTTGAAACTACCACCGGGACTTCCGGCTCTGGGGCCAACGTCCTGACTTTC.

For this clonotype: One end of the junction is discordant with germline, which a read error may explain. The V gene is TRBV20-1, the J gene TRBJ2-5; no reliable D call. Per germline, CDR1 DFQATT and CDR2 SNEGSKA (reference sequence). The CDR3 contains 12 residues. The CDR3 sequence: CSVPDGQDTQYF. The CDR3 coding sequence is TGCAGTGTCCCGGACGGGCAAGACACCCAGTACTTC.

The chain recombines TRBV25-1 with TRBJ2-1, with 8 bases matching TRBD1. Germline V lookup: CDR1 MGHDK, CDR2 SYGVNS. The CDR3 is 15 amino acids. The J segment lost 6 bases and the V segment lost 0 bases, leaving 4 bases of the junction unmatched. For the CDR3, the DNA is TGTGCCAGCAGTGAATATCGGACAGGGTCCAATGAGCAGTTCTTC. This sequence encodes CASSEYRTGSNEQFF.

As concerns this clonotype: A read error may produce the germline difference seen at one junction end. The chain links TRBV7-9 to TRBJ2-1; weak D call: TRBD1 (6 bases). The CDR3 loop spans 17 amino acids. Germline assignment: CDR1 SEHNR and CDR2 FQNEAQ (reference sequence). The CDR3 nucleotides are TGTGCCAGCAGCTTAGGGACATCAGGGGTTTGGGGCAATAAGCAGTTCTTC. It encodes CASSLGTSGVWGNKQFF.

This clonotype has more than one count but fewer than ten. The chain couples TRBV11-2 to TRBJ2-7; a possible D gene is TRBD2 (5 bases). The V end lost 4 bases, the J end lost 5 bases, and 12 bases lay between the germline ends. Germline V gene lookup returns CDR1 SGHAT and CDR2 FQNNGV. This CDR3 has 13 amino acids. DNA for the CDR3: TGTGCCAGCAGCTATGGACTGCAGGACGAGCAGTACTTC. Amino acids: CASSYGLQDEQYF.

Only a few counts were recorded for this clonotype. This sequence joins TRBV6-1 and TRBJ2-3; 7 positions match TRBD2. V was pared by 4 bases and J by 6 bases, with 10 bases of the junction left unmatched. The CDR3 consists of 15 residues. From germline, CDR1 is MNHNS and CDR2 SASEGT. The CDR3 loop reads CASSGLAVDLDTQYF. In DNA, the CDR3 is TGTGCCAGCAGTGGGCTAGCGGTAGACTTGGATACGCAGTATTTT.

The chain joins TRBV29-1 to TRBJ2-3; D perhaps matches TRBD1 (6 bases). The CDR3 covers 15 residues. Looked up from germline, CDR1 is SQVTM and CDR2 is ANQGSEA. Deletions cut 4 bases from V and 0 bases from J, with 14 bases between. CDR3 bases: TGCAGCGTTGCACAGGGAGATTGGAGCACAGATACGCAGTATTTT. It encodes CSVAQGDWSTDTQYF.

This clonotype came up a few times. J is TRBJ2-3 and V is TRBV28; TRBD2 agrees at 9 bases. The J segment lost 7 bases and the V segment lost 4 bases, leaving 15 bases of the junction unmatched. Germline CDR1 MDHEN, CDR2 SYDVKM. This CDR3 is 17 amino acids long. CDR3 DNA: TGTGCCAGCAGTTCCCCTTCGGGTAGCGGGGGAAAGAATACGCAGTATTTT. Amino acid sequence: CASSSPSGSGGKNTQYF.

The gene calls are TRBV12-3 or TRBV12-4 and TRBJ2-5; D is perhaps TRBD1 or TRBD2 (5 bases each). V lost 8 bases, J lost 5 bases, and 24 bases lay in between. The CDR3 loop spans 16 amino acids. This chain's CDR3 is CASEPGRLRPRETQYF. The CDR3 DNA reads TGTGCCAGCGAGCCGGGACGACTACGACCTCGGGAGACCCAGTACTTC.

This clonotype was observed a handful of times. The rearrangement uses TRBV5-5 and TRBJ2-7; D unclear. Trimming shortened V by 0 bases and J by 1 base, and 11 bases separated the two germline ends. The CDR3 has 15 residues. Germline CDR1 and CDR2: SGHKS and YYEKEE (reference sequence). The CDR3 region is CASSLGYAQSYEQYF. The CDR3 DNA is TGTGCCAGCAGCTTGGGTTATGCACAGTCCTACGAGCAGTACTTC.

The chain links TRBV12-3 or TRBV12-4 to TRBJ2-6; no reliable D call. The CDR3 spans 18 residues. The V gene lost 5 bases and the J gene lost 1 base, with 18 bases spanning the gap. CDR3: CASSGPAPDRSGANVLTF. In DNA, the CDR3 is TGTGCCAGCAGTGGGCCAGCGCCCGATCGATCTGGGGCCAACGTCCTGACTTTC.